Following are 19 T cell receptor beta chains from one sample sequenced in a study of cytomegalovirus exposure and HLA in healthy donors. Primers for the PCR totalled 60 Vbeta and 13 Jbeta. The repertoire was sequenced with immunoSEQ multiplex PCR; TCRdb's copy has only in-frame clones and lacks some. The sample carries fewer than 95,000 clones, around 78% recorded once. The sample was PBMCs. The receptors shown here come from a man aged 25 to 40 in good health and CMV-seronegative.

The chain employs TRBV7-7 and TRBJ2-2; 7 nucleotides line up with TRBD1. From germline, CDR1 is SSHAT and CDR2 FNYEAQ (reference sequence). The CDR3 totals 15 residues. Trimming cost V 6 bases and J 0 bases; bases outside gene matches: 4. The CDR3 region has the DNA TGTGCCAGCAGACCCGGGACAGCGAACACCGGGGAGCTGTTTTTT. Translation gives CASRPGTANTGELFF.

CDR3 sequence: CASSFLAGGWNQPQHF. CDR3 in DNA: TGTGCCAGCAGCTTCCTGGCAGGGGGGTGGAATCAGCCCCAGCATTTT. This chain connects TRBV7-2 to TRBJ1-5; 7 positions match TRBD1. Germline V lookup: CDR1 SGHTA, CDR2 FQGNSA. V gave up 3 bases and J gave up 4 bases; unmatched junction bases: 9. The CDR3 extends over 16 amino acids.

The J gene is TRBJ1-2, the V gene TRBV27; TRBD1 is a possible D gene (6 bases). This CDR3 has 16 amino acids. Per germline, CDR1 MNHEY and CDR2 SMNVEV (reference sequence). V was clipped by 5 bases and J by 0 bases, with 16 bases between them. CDR3 region: CASSPLQGRANYGYTF. In DNA form, the CDR3 reads TGTGCCAGCAGTCCCCTACAGGGCCGAGCTAACTATGGCTACACCTTC.

The chain joins TRBV4-3 to TRBJ1-1; possibly TRBD1 for D (5 bases). The germline gives CDR1 LGHNA, CDR2 YSLEER. Between the trimmed V and J ends, which lost 5 bases and 0 bases, there was a span of 13 bases. The CDR3 has 15 amino acids. The CDR3 bases are TGCGCCAGCAGCTACTGGGGGGGGATGAACACTGAAGCTTTCTTT. As protein: CASSYWGGMNTEAFF.

This chain links TRBV28 with TRBJ2-1; TRBD2 agrees at 12 bases. The CDR3 loop spans 17 amino acids. Germline V lookup: CDR1 MDHEN, CDR2 SYDVKM. Trimming removed 4 bases from V and 2 bases from J; junction bases left unmatched: 6. The CDR3 sequence is CASSSSSGRATYNEQFF. The CDR3, as DNA: TGTGCCAGCAGTTCCTCTAGCGGGAGGGCAACCTACAATGAGCAGTTCTTC.

The count of this clone is one. The chain combines TRBV5-6 with TRBJ1-5; 11 positions agree with TRBD1. This CDR3 is built from 15 residues. The ends lost 3 bases at V and 6 bases at J; junction bases unmatched: 5. The V gene's germline CDR1 is SGHDT and CDR2 YYEEEE. The chain's CDR3 is CASSSGTGGFQPQHF. The CDR3 region has the DNA TGTGCCAGCAGCTCCGGGACAGGGGGTTTTCAGCCCCAGCATTTT.

This chain links TRBV7-8 with TRBJ1-4; TRBD1 matches at 8 bases. Germline V gene sequence: CDR1 SGHVS, CDR2 FQNEAQ. The CDR3 spans 16 residues. The V and J ends lost 4 bases and 6 bases, in that order; junction bases with no gene match: 10. The CDR3 region is CASSSSGRTGHEKLFF. As DNA, the CDR3 is TGTGCCAGCAGCTCCTCCGGAAGGACAGGGCATGAAAAACTGTTTTTT.

The chain employs TRBV18 and TRBJ2-7; D perhaps matches TRBD1 (6 bases). Germline lookup yields CDR1 KGHSH and CDR2 LQKENI. The CDR3 has 15 residues. Trimming pared 0 bases from V and 3 bases from J, leaving 12 bases between. CDR3 in DNA: TGTGCCAGCTCACCACCGAGCCCCAGGGGCTACGAGCAGTACTTC. This sequence encodes CASSPPSPRGYEQYF.

This chain connects TRBV7-9 to TRBJ1-1; D not certain. The V end was cut by 3 bases, the J end by 8 bases, with 10 bases between. Per germline, CDR1 SEHNR and CDR2 FQNEAQ (reference sequence). CDR3 length equals 12 residues. The CDR3 protein is CASSFDRSEAFF. CDR3 sequence (DNA): TGTGCCAGCAGCTTCGATCGGTCGGAAGCTTTCTTT.

The CDR3 nucleotides read TGCGCCAGCAGCTTGCAACCGACAGGGGGGGGCTACACCTTC. Amino acid sequence: CASSLQPTGGGYTF. This chain connects TRBV5-1 to TRBJ1-2, with 9 bases matching TRBD1. With 1 base clipped from V and 8 bases from J, the junction kept 6 bases outside the gene matches. The CDR3 runs to 14 residues. The germline V gene has CDR1 SGHRS and CDR2 YFSETQ.

The chain recombines TRBV18 with TRBJ2-2; TRBD2 aligns across 9 bases. J gave up 1 base and V 3 bases, and 3 bases lay outside the gene matches. This CDR3 contains 16 residues. Germline loops: CDR1 KGHSH, CDR2 LQKENI. This CDR3 is CASSPQTSGNTGELFF. The CDR3, as DNA: TGTGCCAGCTCACCGCAGACTAGCGGGAACACCGGGGAGCTGTTTTTT.

The chain combines TRBV19 with TRBJ2-3; 10 bases agree with TRBD2. This CDR3 comprises 16 residues. CDR1 and CDR2 from the germline V gene are LNHDA and SQIVND (reference sequence). V was clipped by 5 bases and J by 3 bases; unmatched bases: 8. The CDR3 is CASSPNTSGKTDTQYF. CDR3 DNA sequence: TGTGCCAGTAGTCCAAACACTAGCGGGAAAACAGATACGCAGTATTTT. Together with reference TRBV19 and TRBJ2-3, the CDR3 gives the full variable domain: DGGITQSPKYLFRKEGQNVTLSCEQNLNHDAMYWYRQDPGQGLRLIYYSQIVNDFQKGDIAEGYSVSREKKESFPLTVTSAQKNPTAFYLCASSPNTSGKTDTQYFGPGTRLTVL.

The rearrangement links TRBV6-1 to TRBJ2-7; the D gene is possibly TRBD1 (5 bases). In germline, CDR1 is MNHNS, CDR2 SASEGT. This CDR3 contains 15 residues. Trimming took off 3 bases at V and 0 bases at J, with 12 bases between the two ends. The CDR3 sequence is CASSEGRLSSYEQYV. CDR3 coding DNA: TGTGCCAGCAGTGAGGGGCGACTGAGCTCCTACGAGCAGTACGTC.

Turning to this clone: Other nucleotide sequences in the sample specify the same CDR3. The V gene is TRBV7-2, the J gene TRBJ1-2; TRBD1 aligns across 10 bases. Germline V gene data show CDR1 as SGHTA and CDR2 as FQGNSA. V was pared by 5 bases and J by 3 bases, with 3 bases of the junction left unmatched. There are 14 residues in the CDR3. CDR3 protein: CASSPGTGDYGYTF. In DNA form, the CDR3 reads TGTGCCAGCAGCCCGGGGACAGGGGACTATGGCTACACCTTC.

The V call is TRBV7-2, the J call TRBJ1-2; 8 positions agree with TRBD1. CDR1 and CDR2 (germline): SGHTA, FQGNSA. The CDR3 runs 17 residues. The ends lost 5 bases at V and 4 bases at J; junction bases unmatched: 15. DNA of the CDR3: TGTGCCAGCAGCCGCAACGTTATAGGACAGGGTCTCTATGGCTACACCTTC. This sequence encodes CASSRNVIGQGLYGYTF.

V gene TRBV5-1 combines with J gene TRBJ2-3; 10 bases are shared with TRBD1. V was clipped by 5 bases and J by 6 bases; unmatched bases: 6. There are 14 residues in the CDR3. Germline-derived CDR1 and CDR2 are SGHRS and YFSETQ. The CDR3 protein is CASSPDRGGDTQYF. The CDR3 coding sequence is TGCGCCAGCAGTCCGGACAGGGGGGGGGATACGCAGTATTTT. Supplemented by reference TRBV5-1 and TRBJ2-3, the full variable domain reads KAGVTQTPRYLIKTRGQQVTLSCSPISGHRSVSWYQQTPGQGLQFLFEYFSETQRNKGNFPGRFSGRQFSNSRSEMNVSTLELGDSALYLCASSPDRGGDTQYFGPGTRLTVL.

This clone was recorded only once. This chain joins TRBV6-5 and TRBJ2-1; D perhaps matches TRBD2 (5 bases). V lost 4 bases and J lost 7, with 17 bases in between. The CDR3 covers 15 residues. Germline CDR1 MNHEY, CDR2 SVGAGI. The CDR3: CASSWGDSLGNEQFF. As DNA, the CDR3 is TGTGCCAGCAGTTGGGGAGACTCCCTCGGTAATGAGCAGTTCTTC.

The chain uses TRBV5-1 and TRBJ2-1, with TRBD2 matching over 11 bases. The germline V gene encodes CDR1 SGHRS and CDR2 YFSETQ. The CDR3 sequence is 15 residues long. V was pared by 4 bases and J by 5 bases, with 5 bases of the junction left unmatched. The CDR3 region is CASSTGLAENNEQFF. The DNA for the CDR3 is TGCGCCAGCAGCACGGGACTAGCGGAAAACAATGAGCAGTTCTTC.

This chain uses TRBV5-1 with TRBJ2-5; 7 bases match TRBD2. Germline loops: CDR1 SGHRS, CDR2 YFSETQ. V was pared by 4 bases and J by 5 bases, with 8 bases of the junction left unmatched. The CDR3 is made up of 14 amino acids. CDR3 loop: CASSPGRGGETQYF. The CDR3, as DNA: TGCGCCAGCAGCCCGGGTAGGGGAGGGGAGACCCAGTACTTC.